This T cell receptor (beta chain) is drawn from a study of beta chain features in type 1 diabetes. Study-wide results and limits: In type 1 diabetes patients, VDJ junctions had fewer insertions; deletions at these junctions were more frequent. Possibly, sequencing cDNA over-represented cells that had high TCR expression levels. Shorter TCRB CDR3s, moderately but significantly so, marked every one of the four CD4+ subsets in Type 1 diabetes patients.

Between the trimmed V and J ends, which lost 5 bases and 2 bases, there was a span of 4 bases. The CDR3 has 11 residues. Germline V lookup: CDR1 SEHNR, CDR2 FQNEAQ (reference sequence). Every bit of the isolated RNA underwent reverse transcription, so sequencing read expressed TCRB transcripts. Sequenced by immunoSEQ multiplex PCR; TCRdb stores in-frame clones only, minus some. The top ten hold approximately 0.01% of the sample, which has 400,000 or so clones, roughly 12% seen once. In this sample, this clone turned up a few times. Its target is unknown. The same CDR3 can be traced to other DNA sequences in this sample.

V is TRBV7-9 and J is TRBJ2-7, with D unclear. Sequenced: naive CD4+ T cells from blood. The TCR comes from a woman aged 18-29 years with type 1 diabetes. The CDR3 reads CASSLTYEQYF. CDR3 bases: TGTGCCAGCAGCCTAACCTACGAGCAGTACTTC.